Listed here is a single TCR beta chain. This record belongs to a study of blood T cell repertoires in COVID-19. About the research overall: Both acute and convalescent COVID-19 samples were obtained from the United States, Italy and Spain. In each case, the material was cDNA or gDNA derived from T cells, B-cell-depleted T cells, or PBMCs.

The V and J ends lost 7 bases and 7 bases, in that order; junction bases with no gene match: 14. This CDR3 region has 16 residues. The germline V gene has CDR1 SGHKS and CDR2 YYEKEE (reference sequence). In the authors' methods: Nucleated cell counts were estimated from reference gene primer amplification. Sequencing was performed with immunoSEQ multiplex PCR; in TCRdb, only in-frame clones are kept and a portion is missing. V and J calls and clone size are copied from that table; D and trimming were computed from the DNA. The data show under 100,000 clones, about nine tenths seen once. Sequencing was done on a sample of peripheral blood. The rearrangement joins TRBV5-5 to TRBJ2-1; 10 nucleotides line up with TRBD2. The sequence was collected from a man in his fifties or sixties with acute or convalescent COVID-19. Here the CDR3 reads CASRPSGGGLGNEQFF. CDR3 nucleotide sequence: TGTGCCAGCCGGCCCAGCGGGGGGGGGCTGGGGAATGAGCAGTTCTTC.